The 19 T cell receptor beta chains below come from one sample, sequenced in a study of cytomegalovirus exposure and HLA in healthy donors. The data were produced by immunoSEQ multiplex PCR, yet TCRdb's version contains in-frame clones alone and is incomplete. The sample consists of approximately 190,000 clones, roughly 82% of them appearing once. Sequencing was performed on PBMCs. These receptors were collected from a woman aged 25 to 45 in good health and CMV-seropositive.

The genes are TRBV18 and TRBJ2-7; the D gene is possibly TRBD2 (6 bases). The CDR3 has 15 residues. The V end lost 5 bases, the J end lost 1 base, and 15 bases lay between the germline ends. Germline-derived CDR1 and CDR2 are KGHSH and LQKENI. The CDR3 reads CASSTTGTESYEQYF. The CDR3 DNA follows: TGTGCCAGCTCAACCACCGGGACTGAATCCTACGAGCAGTACTTC.

This sequence joins TRBV7-2 and TRBJ2-3, with D perhaps matching TRBD1 (5 bases). With 5 bases removed from V and 4 bases from J, the gap between germline ends came to 16 bases. This CDR3 spans 15 amino acids. CDR1 is SGHTA and CDR2 is FQGNSA in the germline V gene. The CDR3 sequence is CASSAGYVGADTQYF. In DNA form, the CDR3 reads TGTGCCAGCAGCGCCGGATACGTAGGGGCAGATACGCAGTATTTT.

The chain recombines TRBV28 with TRBJ1-2; 12 bases agree with TRBD1. V was clipped by 5 bases and J by 8 bases; unmatched bases: 9. The germline gives CDR1 MDHEN, CDR2 SYDVKM. The CDR3 contains 15 residues. The DNA of the CDR3 is TGTGCCAGCAGTCGAGCCGGGACAGGGGGCTTGGGCTACACCTTC. This encodes CASSRAGTGGLGYTF.

This chain connects TRBV5-1 to TRBJ2-1; 7 nucleotides align to TRBD1. The CDR3 has 14 amino acids. V was clipped by 0 bases and J by 10 bases; unmatched bases: 7. Per germline, CDR1 SGHRS and CDR2 YFSETQ. DNA for the CDR3: TGCGCCAGCAGCTTGGACAGGGGAATAGACGAGCAGTTCTTC. It encodes CASSLDRGIDEQFF.

The chain is built from TRBV30 and TRBJ1-1; a possible D gene is TRBD1 (6 bases). V dropped 2 bases and J dropped 3 bases, with 10 bases sitting between them. Germline V gives CDR1 GTSNPN, CDR2 SVGIG (reference sequence). The CDR3 length is 13 residues. CDR3 sequence: CAWSYRADTEAFF. The CDR3 DNA is TGTGCCTGGAGTTACAGGGCCGACACTGAAGCTTTCTTT. The full variable domain, rest sourced from reference TRBV30 and TRBJ1-1, is SQTIHQWPATLVQPVGSPLSLECTVEGTSNPNLYWYRQAAGRGLQLLFYSVGIGQISSEVPQNLSASRPQDRQFILSSKKLLLSDSGFYLCAWSYRADTEAFFGQGTRLTVV.

This sequence joins TRBV27 and TRBJ2-1; 11 bases map to TRBD2. The CDR3 length is 13 residues. Germline trimming cut 7 bases from V and 8 bases from J; bases unmatched to any gene: 4. Germline V gene sequence: CDR1 MNHEY, CDR2 SMNVEV (reference sequence). The CDR3 sequence: CASMISGRDEQFF. CDR3 in DNA: TGTGCCAGCATGATTAGCGGGAGGGATGAGCAGTTCTTC.

This sequence joins TRBV5-6 and TRBJ1-1; D unclear. Between the trimmed V and J ends, which lost 0 bases and 6 bases, there was a span of 12 bases. The CDR3 sequence is 14 residues long. Germline V gene data show CDR1 as SGHDT and CDR2 as YYEEEE. The CDR3 protein is CASSLGAGNAEAFF. The CDR3 DNA reads TGTGCCAGCAGCTTGGGAGCGGGTAACGCTGAAGCTTTCTTT.

The chain employs TRBV2 and TRBJ1-5, with 7 bases aligning to TRBD1. The J segment lost 3 bases and the V segment lost 3 bases, leaving 2 bases of the junction unmatched. There are 14 residues in the CDR3. Germline V gene data show CDR1 as SNHLY and CDR2 as FYNNEI. In DNA, the CDR3 is TGTGCCAGCAGTGAGGGACAGAACAATCAGCCCCAGCATTTT. Protein sequence: CASSEGQNNQPQHF.

This chain links TRBV4-2 with TRBJ2-1, with D possibly matching TRBD1 (8 bases). V lost 0 bases and J 3 bases, leaving 27 bases between the germline ends. Germline CDR1 and CDR2: LGHNA and YNFKEQ. CDR3 length: 21 residues. The CDR3 loop reads CASSQDGQDRVLAVSYNEQFF. CDR3 nucleotides: TGTGCCAGCAGCCAAGATGGTCAGGACAGGGTCCTAGCGGTAAGCTACAATGAGCAGTTCTTC.

The chain recombines TRBV2 with TRBJ1-1; 9 bases match TRBD1. Per germline, CDR1 SNHLY and CDR2 FYNNEI. The V segment lost 4 bases and the J segment 8 bases; nucleotides outside the gene matches: 11. This CDR3 spans 15 amino acids. The CDR3 sequence is CASSVFPQGAGEAFF. Written as DNA, the CDR3 is TGTGCCAGCAGTGTTTTTCCACAGGGGGCAGGGGAAGCTTTCTTT.

The chain uses TRBV27 and TRBJ2-7; 8 nucleotides match TRBD1. Per germline, CDR1 MNHEY and CDR2 SMNVEV (reference sequence). The junction had 5 bases not matched to a gene; V was cut back by 6 bases and J by 7 bases. The CDR3 loop spans 12 amino acids. Written as DNA, the CDR3 is TGTGCCAGCAGCCAAGGACAGGGAGAGCAGTACTTC. It translates to CASSQGQGEQYF.

This chain joins TRBV5-1 and TRBJ2-3; 8 positions match TRBD2. The germline CDR1 and CDR2 sequences are SGHRS and YFSETQ. The CDR3 runs to 18 residues. Trimming took 0 bases from V and 0 from J; bases not matched to a gene: 9. CDR3 DNA: TGCGCCAGCAGCTTGGCGGGTACTAGCGGTCGGAGCACAGATACGCAGTATTTT. It yields the protein CASSLAGTSGRSTDTQYF.

The chain links TRBV19 to TRBJ2-1; TRBD2 agrees at 14 bases. The V gene's germline CDR1 is LNHDA and CDR2 SQIVND (reference sequence). The CDR3 extends over 15 amino acids. Unmatched junction bases numbered 8, after V lost 6 bases and J lost 10 bases. CDR3 sequence (DNA): TGTGCCAGTAGCCCCCCGGGACTAGCGGGAGAAGAGCAGTTCTTC. It specifies CASSPPGLAGEEQFF.

Points on this clone: The sample contains more than one DNA sequence encoding this CDR3. The chain recombines TRBV18 with TRBJ1-1; D is unresolved. CDR1 KGHSH and CDR2 LQKENI come from the germline V gene. Between the trimmed V and J ends, which lost 3 bases and 5 bases, there was a span of 13 bases. The length of the CDR3 is 14 residues. CDR3 sequence reads: CASSPAGSGTEAFF. In DNA form, the CDR3 reads TGTGCCAGCTCACCGGCGGGAAGTGGAACTGAAGCTTTCTTT.

The chain is built from TRBV7-9 and TRBJ1-1; D gene unclear. Looked up from germline, CDR1 is SEHNR and CDR2 is FQNEAQ (reference sequence). Trimming cost V 6 bases and J 3 bases, with 11 bases left between them. This CDR3 region has 13 residues. The CDR3 DNA reads TGTGCCAGCAGTCCACTGGAGGACACTGAAGCTTTCTTT. This encodes CASSPLEDTEAFF.

The genes are TRBV5-1 and TRBJ2-7; D possibly corresponds to TRBD2 (5 bases). Germline V gene sequence: CDR1 SGHRS, CDR2 YFSETQ. The CDR3 extends over 14 amino acids. Trimming removed 5 bases at V and 1 base at J, with 13 bases between. The CDR3 loop reads CASSFVGASYEQYF. The CDR3 DNA reads TGCGCCAGCAGTTTCGTGGGAGCATCCTACGAGCAGTACTTC.

On this clone itself: Additional DNA sequences in this sample encode the identical CDR3. The chain joins TRBV5-6 to TRBJ2-7; D gene uncertain. This CDR3 is 12 amino acids long. V was pared by 4 bases and J by 3 bases, with 8 bases between. Germline V gene sequence: CDR1 SGHDT, CDR2 YYEEEE. CDR3 sequence reads: CASSLTGYEQYF. The DNA for the CDR3 is TGTGCCAGCAGCCTGACGGGCTACGAGCAGTACTTC. The whole variable domain, filled in from reference TRBV5-6 and TRBJ2-7, reads DAGVTQSPTHLIKTRGQQVTLRCSPKSGHDTVSWYQQALGQGPQFIFQYYEEEERQRGNFPDRFSGHQFPNYSSELNVNALLLGDSALYLCASSLTGYEQYFGPGTRLTVT.

The chain carries TRBV29-1 and TRBJ2-5, with TRBD1 as a possible D gene (6 bases). V lost 6 bases to trimming and J lost 1 base, with 18 bases between them. Per germline, CDR1 SQVTM and CDR2 ANQGSEA. CDR3 size: 15 residues. CDR3: CSVGLTGSPQETQYF. CDR3 DNA sequence: TGCAGCGTGGGGTTAACAGGGTCCCCCCAAGAGACCCAGTACTTC.

This rearrangement joins TRBV27 to TRBJ2-7, with TRBD1 identical over 8 bases. V lost 2 bases, J lost 5 bases, and 8 bases stayed unmatched. Germline assignment: CDR1 MNHEY and CDR2 SMNVEV (reference sequence). This CDR3 has 15 amino acids. The CDR3 coding sequence is TGTGCCAGCAGTTTAATAGGCGGACAGGGTAACGAGCAGTACTTC. Amino acid sequence: CASSLIGGQGNEQYF.